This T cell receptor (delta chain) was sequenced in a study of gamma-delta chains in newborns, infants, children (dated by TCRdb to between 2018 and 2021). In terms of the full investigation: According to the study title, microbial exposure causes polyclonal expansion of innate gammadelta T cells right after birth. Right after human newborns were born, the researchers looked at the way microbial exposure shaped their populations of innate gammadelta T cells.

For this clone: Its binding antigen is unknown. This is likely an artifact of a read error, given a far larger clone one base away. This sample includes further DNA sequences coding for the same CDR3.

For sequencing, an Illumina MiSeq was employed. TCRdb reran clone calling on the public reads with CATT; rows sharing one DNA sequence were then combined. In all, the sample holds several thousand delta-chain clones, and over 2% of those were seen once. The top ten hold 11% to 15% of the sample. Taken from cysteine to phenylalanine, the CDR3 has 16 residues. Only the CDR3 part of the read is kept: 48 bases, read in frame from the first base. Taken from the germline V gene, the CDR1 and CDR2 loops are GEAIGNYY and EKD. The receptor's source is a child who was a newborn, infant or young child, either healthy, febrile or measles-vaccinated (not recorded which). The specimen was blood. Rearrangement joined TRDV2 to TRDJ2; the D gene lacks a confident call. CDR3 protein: CACDTLGPLLTAQLFF. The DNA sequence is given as TGTGCCTGTGACACGTTGGGTCCGCTTTTGACAGCGCAACTCTTCTTT.